The rows below give T cell receptor beta chains drawn from one sample of a study of cytomegalovirus exposure and HLA in healthy donors. Generated by immunoSEQ multiplex PCR, the TCRdb table keeps only in-frame clones and is missing some. The sample has about 100,000 clones; around 60% are singletons. The specimen sequenced was PBMCs. The receptors derive from a man younger than 45 in good health and CMV-seropositive. The CDR3 runs from the conserved cysteine through the conserved F or W. Each record gives: D gene, V gene, clone size, J gene, CDR3 protein, CDR3 DNA. The D gene is left open where the match is weak. Clone size is not always given. Where it is, it says once, few, many or a class for expanded clones.

d_gene: TRBD1
v_gene: TRBV7-8
abundance: NA
j_gene: TRBJ1-2
CDR3aa: CASSPRRQGAMGGYTF
CDR3nt: TGTGCCAGCAGCCCTAGGAGACAGGGGGCGATGGGAGGCTACACCTTC

d_gene: NA
v_gene: TRBV7-8
abundance: NA
j_gene: TRBJ1-4
CDR3aa: CASSSGAANEKLFF
CDR3nt: TGTGCCAGCAGCTCTGGGGCAGCGAATGAAAAACTGTTTTTT

d_gene: TRBD2
v_gene: TRBV4-2
abundance: NA
j_gene: TRBJ2-5
CDR3aa: CASSQDRGEGETQYF
CDR3nt: TGTGCCAGCAGCCAAGATCGGGGGGAAGGAGAGACCCAGTACTTC

d_gene: TRBD1
v_gene: TRBV5-6
abundance: NA
j_gene: TRBJ2-7
CDR3aa: CASSYGTGINEQYF
CDR3nt: TGTGCCAGCAGCTACGGGACAGGGATCAACGAGCAGTACTTC

d_gene: NA
v_gene: TRBV7-5
abundance: NA
j_gene: TRBJ1-2
CDR3aa: CARRNQRQGPCCYTF
CDR3nt: TGTGCCAGAAGAAATCAAAGACAGGGACCATGCTGCTACACCTTC

d_gene: TRBD1
v_gene: TRBV25-1
abundance: NA
j_gene: TRBJ1-5
CDR3aa: CASSDTGQGDHQPQHF
CDR3nt: TGTGCCAGCAGTGACACGGGACAGGGGGATCATCAGCCCCAGCATTTT

d_gene: TRBD2
v_gene: TRBV6-5
abundance: once
j_gene: TRBJ2-7
CDR3aa: CASSEIAGGLQYF
CDR3nt: TGTGCCAGCAGCGAAATAGCGGGGGGGCTGCAGTACTTC

d_gene: NA
v_gene: TRBV11-3
abundance: NA
j_gene: TRBJ2-3
CDR3aa: CASSPPGDTQYF
CDR3nt: TGTGCCAGCAGCCCCCCCGGAGATACGCAGTATTTT

d_gene: NA
v_gene: TRBV5-6
abundance: NA
j_gene: TRBJ1-3
CDR3aa: CASSPDGRNTIYF
CDR3nt: TGTGCCAGCAGCCCGGACGGGAGAAACACCATATATTTT

d_gene: NA
v_gene: TRBV6-5
abundance: once
j_gene: TRBJ2-1
CDR3aa: CASSYSDMSSYNEQFF
CDR3nt: TGTGCCAGCAGTTACTCGGACATGAGCTCCTACAATGAGCAGTTCTTC

d_gene: TRBD1
v_gene: TRBV7-9
abundance: few
j_gene: TRBJ1-4
CDR3aa: CASSFGWTGGGVGEKLFF
CDR3nt: TGTGCCAGCAGCTTTGGGTGGACAGGGGGAGGAGTAGGAGAAAAACTGTTTTTT

d_gene: NA
v_gene: TRBV15
abundance: NA
j_gene: TRBJ2-6
CDR3aa: CATSSQGGQPGANVLTF
CDR3nt: TGTGCCACCAGCAGCCAGGGTGGCCAACCTGGGGCCAACGTCCTGACTTTC

d_gene: NA
v_gene: TRBV7-9
abundance: few
j_gene: TRBJ2-3
CDR3aa: CASSPGAVSDTQYF
CDR3nt: TGTGCCAGCAGCCCAGGAGCGGTATCAGATACGCAGTATTTT

d_gene: NA
v_gene: TRBV5-4
abundance: few
j_gene: TRBJ2-6
CDR3aa: CASSQGHGSGANVLTF
CDR3nt: TGTGCCAGCAGCCAAGGACACGGCTCTGGGGCCAACGTCCTGACTTTC

d_gene: TRBD1
v_gene: TRBV30
abundance: few
j_gene: TRBJ2-7
CDR3aa: CACQGTASLLF
CDR3nt: TGTGCCTGTCAAGGGACAGCGAGCCTACTATTC

d_gene: TRBD2
v_gene: TRBV5-1
abundance: NA
j_gene: TRBJ2-1
CDR3aa: CASSLELAGGKDEQFF
CDR3nt: TGCGCCAGCAGCTTGGAACTAGCGGGGGGGAAAGATGAGCAGTTCTTC

d_gene: NA
v_gene: TRBV7-9
abundance: NA
j_gene: TRBJ1-2
CDR3aa: CASSLGGGANYGYTF
CDR3nt: TGTGCCAGCAGCTTAGGAGGGGGGGCTAACTATGGCTACACCTTC

d_gene: TRBD2
v_gene: TRBV9
abundance: NA
j_gene: TRBJ2-7
CDR3aa: CASSSGLASSYEQYF
CDR3nt: TGTGCCAGCAGCTCGGGACTAGCGTCCTCCTACGAGCAGTACTTC

d_gene: TRBD2
v_gene: TRBV19
abundance: NA
j_gene: TRBJ2-1
CDR3aa: CASSPAGLPLNEQFF
CDR3nt: TGTGCCAGTAGCCCAGCGGGACTCCCCCTCAATGAGCAGTTCTTC

d_gene: NA
v_gene: TRBV9
abundance: NA
j_gene: TRBJ1-2
CDR3aa: CASSTRQNYGYTF
CDR3nt: TGTGCCAGCAGCACGCGACAGAACTATGGCTACACCTTC